The 23 T cell receptor beta chains below were found in one sample sequenced in a study of Graves' ophthalmopathy and Graves' hyperthyroidism. Scientists amplified the TCR beta CDR3 regions from RNA transcripts. First-round RT-PCR employed HTBI primers, with a second-round multiplex PCR after it. A single record per CDR3 protein comes from TCRdb applying MiXCR to the multiplex PCR reads. Among about 1.1 million distinct CDR3 sequences listed, about two fifths were seen once. Specimen: peripheral blood or thyroid tissue (not recorded which). The receptor source for this set is an adult man with Graves' hyperthyroidism.

The rearrangement links TRBV29-1 to TRBJ1-1; D possibly corresponds to TRBD1 (5 bases). Germline values: CDR1 SQVTM, CDR2 ANQGSEA. Trimming took off 6 bases at V and 3 bases at J, with 14 bases between the two ends. This CDR3 is built from 13 residues. CDR3 sequence reads: CSVIGAVYTEAFF. CDR3 DNA: TGCAGCGTGATAGGGGCAGTGTACACTGAAGCTTTCTTT. The complete variable domain, with remaining parts taken from reference TRBV29-1 and TRBJ1-1, reads SAVISQKPSRDICQRGTSLTIQCQVDSQVTMMFWYRQQPGQSLTLIATANQGSEATYESGFVIDKFPISRPNLTFSTLTVSNMSPEDSSIYLCSVIGAVYTEAFFGQGTRLTVV.

This clonotype occurred a few times. The genes are TRBV12-3 or TRBV12-4 and TRBJ2-5, with D hard to call. The V and J ends lost 6 bases and 0 bases respectively, with 20 bases between them. CDR3 size: 17 residues. The CDR3 region is CASRLGRRPSDQETQYF. In nucleotides, the CDR3 is TGTGCCAGCAGGCTGGGCAGGCGCCCCTCCGACCAAGAGACCCAGTACTTC.

There are many counts of this clonotype. V and J are TRBV7-9 and TRBJ2-2; D unresolved. The germline V gene has CDR1 SEHNR and CDR2 FQNEAQ (reference sequence). This CDR3 has 15 amino acids. The V gene lost 5 bases and the J gene lost 8 bases, with 18 bases spanning the gap. The CDR3 loop is CASSPPVSGSGELFF. In nucleotides, the CDR3 is TGTGCCAGCAGCCCTCCAGTCAGTGGCTCTGGGGAGCTGTTTTTT.

The gene calls are TRBV25-1 and TRBJ1-1; a weak D match, TRBD1 (6 bases). Trimming stripped 1 base from V and 1 base from J, with 13 bases between. This CDR3 contains 16 residues. The germline CDR1 and CDR2 sequences are MGHDK and SYGVNS. The CDR3 spells CASSESQGGRNTEAFF. The CDR3, as DNA: TGTGCCAGCAGTGAATCCCAAGGGGGTAGGAACACTGAAGCTTTCTTT. The variable domain in full, completed from reference TRBV25-1 and TRBJ1-1, reads EADIYQTPRYLVIGTGKKITLECSQTMGHDKMYWYQQDPGMELHLIHYSYGVNSTEKGDLSSESTVSRIRTEHFPLTLESARPSHTSQYLCASSESQGGRNTEAFFGQGTRLTVV.

The chain recombines TRBV20-1 with TRBJ2-7, with 10 bases fitting TRBD2. The CDR3 is made up of 16 amino acids. Germline V gene sequence: CDR1 DFQATT, CDR2 SNEGSKA (reference sequence). Trimming removed 1 base from V and 5 bases from J; junction bases left unmatched: 11. CDR3 residues: CSARASLAGDVDEQYF. CDR3 DNA: TGCAGTGCTAGAGCCTCTCTAGCGGGGGACGTGGACGAGCAGTACTTC.

The chain links TRBV5-1 to TRBJ1-5; D is ambiguous. Germline CDR1 is SGHRS and CDR2 is YFSETQ. Trimming took off 0 bases at V and 4 bases at J, with 17 bases between the two ends. This CDR3 is built from 17 residues. The CDR3: CASSLDPTRDRNQPQHF. CDR3 sequence (DNA): TGCGCCAGCAGCTTGGACCCTACGAGGGATCGGAATCAGCCCCAGCATTTT.

The chain is built from TRBV2 and TRBJ2-5; possibly TRBD1 or TRBD2 for D (5 bases each). With 8 bases removed from V and 2 bases from J, the gap between germline ends came to 21 bases. CDR1 SNHLY and CDR2 FYNNEI come from the germline V gene. The CDR3 runs to 16 residues. The CDR3 nucleotides read TGTGCCAGCGGGGTGGCCCTCCGGGGCGGGCAAGAGACCCAGTACTTC. This sequence encodes CASGVALRGGQETQYF.

V is TRBV7-8 and J is TRBJ2-5; D unclear. V was shortened by 3 bases and J by 5 bases, with 7 bases between the two germline ends. Germline assignment: CDR1 SGHVS and CDR2 FQNEAQ. There are 12 residues in the CDR3. The CDR3 DNA sequence: TGTGCCAGCAGCTTGAGGCACGAGACCCAGTACTTC. Translated: CASSLRHETQYF.

This chain uses TRBV9 with TRBJ1-2; possibly TRBD1 for D (5 bases). Germline assignment: CDR1 SGDLS and CDR2 YYNGEE. The CDR3 extends over 14 amino acids. Trimming stripped 3 bases from V and 4 bases from J, with 13 bases between. The CDR3 here is CASSGSGRAYGYTF. As DNA, the CDR3 is TGTGCCAGCAGCGGTTCCGGCAGGGCCTATGGCTACACCTTC.

The rearrangement uses TRBV12-3 or TRBV12-4 and TRBJ2-5; D is possibly TRBD1 or TRBD2 (5 bases each). The CDR3 runs to 15 residues. Trimming took 2 bases from V and 2 from J, leaving 12 bases between them. Written as DNA, the CDR3 is TGTGCCAGCAGTTTATGGGGGACGAAACAAGAGACCCAGTACTTC. It yields the protein CASSLWGTKQETQYF.

This clonotype came up many times. CDR3 in amino acids: CSVKEYSETQYF. In DNA form, the CDR3 reads TGCAGCGTCAAAGAGTATTCAGAGACCCAGTACTTC. V gene TRBV29-1 combines with J gene TRBJ2-5, with unresolved D. CDR3 length: 12 amino acids. Per germline, CDR1 SQVTM and CDR2 ANQGSEA. Trimming removed 6 bases at V and 4 bases at J, with 12 bases between.

The CDR3 DNA reads TGTGCCAGTCCTCGCTTAGGAGGGATGGACACTGAAGCTTTCTTT. Amino acid sequence: CASPRLGGMDTEAFF. The chain links TRBV2 to TRBJ1-1; no firm D call. This CDR3 is built from 15 residues. In germline, CDR1 is SNHLY, CDR2 FYNNEI. Trimming left V 9 bases short and J 3 bases short, with 20 bases between.

The sample holds many counts of this clonotype. The chain is built from TRBV7-9 and TRBJ2-2; TRBD2 is a possible D gene (5 bases). Germline lookup yields CDR1 SEHNR and CDR2 FQNEAQ (reference sequence). V was trimmed by 7 bases and J by 1 base, leaving 13 bases between them. The CDR3 consists of 15 residues. This CDR3 reads CASTPGERNTGELFF. CDR3 sequence (DNA): TGTGCCAGCACGCCTGGGGAGCGGAACACCGGGGAGCTGTTTTTT.

V is TRBV25-1 and J is TRBJ2-3; D is uncertain. The V gene's germline CDR1 is MGHDK and CDR2 SYGVNS. The CDR3 spans 16 residues. V lost 1 base and J lost 2, with 13 bases in between. In DNA form, the CDR3 reads TGTGCCAGCAGTGAATTGAAACAAGGCCCCACAGATACGCAGTATTTT. Translation gives CASSELKQGPTDTQYF.

V usage is TRBV27 and J usage is TRBJ2-7; TRBD2 might be the D (6 bases). The germline gives CDR1 MNHEY, CDR2 SMNVEV (reference sequence). Trimming took off 5 bases at V and 1 base at J, with 12 bases between the two ends. This CDR3 comprises 14 residues. The CDR3 sequence is CASSRELKSYEQYF. The CDR3 DNA reads as TGTGCCAGCAGTCGGGAGTTGAAGTCCTACGAGCAGTACTTC.

This clonotype appeared many times. The chain joins TRBV2 to TRBJ2-7, with D hard to call. Trimming shortened V by 4 bases and J by 4 bases, and 11 bases separated the two germline ends. CDR3 length equals 13 residues. CDR1 and CDR2 (germline): SNHLY, FYNNEI. The DNA for the CDR3 is TGTGCCAGCAGTGTAATGGTGGGATACGAGCAGTACTTC. The encoded protein is CASSVMVGYEQYF.

This clonotype was seen only a few times. The chain carries TRBV29-1 and TRBJ2-7; TRBD2 might be the D (5 bases). Germline V gives CDR1 SQVTM, CDR2 ANQGSEA. This CDR3 comprises 11 residues. V was shortened by 0 bases and J by 6 bases, with 6 bases between the two germline ends. CDR3 nucleotides: TGCAGCGTTGAAGATCGGGGCGAGCAGTACTTC. Encoded protein: CSVEDRGEQYF.

Concerning this clonotype itself: Possible read error: a much larger clone is one base away. This chain links TRBV20-1 with TRBJ2-7; tentatively, D is TRBD1 (5 bases). Germline V gene lookup returns CDR1 DFQATT and CDR2 SNEGSKA (reference sequence). The V end was cut by 4 bases, the J end by 3 bases, with 7 bases between. This CDR3 region has 11 residues. The CDR3 DNA is TGCAGTGCTATAGGGGTCTACGAGCAGTACTTC. Translated, it gives CSAIGVYEQYF.

A note on this clonotype: A read error may explain this, as a much larger clone is one base away. V gene TRBV20-1 combines with J gene TRBJ1-2; D unresolved. Germline V gives CDR1 DFQATT, CDR2 SNEGSKA (reference sequence). V lost 6 bases, J lost 12 bases, and 20 bases lay in between. This CDR3 spans 12 amino acids. CDR3 protein: CSATPAPTRDTF. The CDR3 bases are TGCAGTGCGACCCCCGCCCCCACACGGGACACCTTC.

V and J are TRBV5-5 and TRBJ2-2; tentatively, D is TRBD1 or TRBD2 (5 bases each). Germline V CDR1 and CDR2: SGHKS, YYEKEE (reference sequence). This CDR3 comprises 16 residues. Trimming shortened V by 1 base and J by 1 base, and 11 bases separated the two germline ends. The CDR3 region is CASSLRGRMNTGELFF. The CDR3 DNA reads TGTGCCAGCAGCTTGCGGGGCAGAATGAACACCGGGGAGCTGTTTTTT.

For this clonotype: A much more abundant neighbour one base away suggests this may be a read error. The chain links TRBV9 to TRBJ2-5; 9 bases align to TRBD1. The germline CDR1 and CDR2 sequences are SGDLS and YYNGEE. The CDR3 is 16 amino acids. This chain's CDR3 is CASSVGGQGFRETQCF. As DNA, the CDR3 is TGTGCCAGCAGCGTAGGGGGACAGGGCTTCAGAGAGACCCAGTGCTTC.

This clonotype came up many times. V gene TRBV20-1 combines with J gene TRBJ1-2, with 9 bases fitting TRBD1. CDR3 length: 17 amino acids. Per germline, CDR1 DFQATT and CDR2 SNEGSKA (reference sequence). V trimming: 4 bases; J trimming: 4 bases; junction bases outside the gene matches: 16. Here the CDR3 DNA reads TGCAGTGCTAATCCTCCTTCCGGGACAGGGAAACGCTATGGCTACACCTTC. It is translated as CSANPPSGTGKRYGYTF.

A few counts support this clonotype. The rearrangement joins TRBV29-1 to TRBJ1-1, with D possibly matching TRBD1 (5 bases). Deletions cut 7 bases from V and 0 bases from J, with 18 bases between. The CDR3 has 15 residues. The germline CDR1 and CDR2 sequences are SQVTM and ANQGSEA. The CDR3 protein is CSGRDGTDMNTEAFF. In nucleotides, the CDR3 is TGCAGCGGAAGGGACGGGACGGACATGAACACTGAAGCTTTCTTT.